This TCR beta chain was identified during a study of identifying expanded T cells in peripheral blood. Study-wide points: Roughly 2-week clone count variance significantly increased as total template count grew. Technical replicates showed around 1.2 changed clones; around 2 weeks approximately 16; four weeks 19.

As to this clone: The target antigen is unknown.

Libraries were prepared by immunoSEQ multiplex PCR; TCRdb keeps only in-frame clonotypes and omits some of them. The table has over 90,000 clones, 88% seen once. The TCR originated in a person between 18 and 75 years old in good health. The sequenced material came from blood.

CDR3 region: CARTGESASAGEQFF. CDR3 bases: TGTGCCAGAACTGGAGAGTCGGCCTCAGCCGGCGAGCAGTTCTTC. This rearrangement joins TRBV2 to TRBJ2-1; D unclear. Trimming pared 9 bases from V and 10 bases from J, leaving 25 bases between. The CDR3 length is 15 residues. CDR1 is SNHLY, CDR2 FYNNEI, per germline. Based on the CDR3 plus reference TRBV2 and TRBJ2-1, the full variable domain is EPEVTQTPSHQVTQMGQEVILRCVPISNHLYFYWYRQILGQKVEFLVSFYNNEISEKSEIFDDQFSVERPDGSNFTLKIRSTKLEDSAMYFCARTGESASAGEQFFGPGTRLTVL.